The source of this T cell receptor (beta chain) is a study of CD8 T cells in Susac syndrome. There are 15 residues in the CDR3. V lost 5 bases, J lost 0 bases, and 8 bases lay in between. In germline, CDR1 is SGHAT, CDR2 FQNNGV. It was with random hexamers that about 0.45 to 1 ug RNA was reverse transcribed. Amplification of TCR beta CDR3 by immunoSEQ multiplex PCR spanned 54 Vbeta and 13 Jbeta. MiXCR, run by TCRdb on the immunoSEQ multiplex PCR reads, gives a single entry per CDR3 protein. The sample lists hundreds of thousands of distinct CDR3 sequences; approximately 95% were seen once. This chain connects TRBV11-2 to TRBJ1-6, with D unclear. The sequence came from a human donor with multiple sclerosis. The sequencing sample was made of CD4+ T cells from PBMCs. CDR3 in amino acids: CASSRAHSYNSPLHF. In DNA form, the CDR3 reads TGTGCCAGCAGCCGAGCTCACTCCTATAATTCACCCCTCCACTTT.